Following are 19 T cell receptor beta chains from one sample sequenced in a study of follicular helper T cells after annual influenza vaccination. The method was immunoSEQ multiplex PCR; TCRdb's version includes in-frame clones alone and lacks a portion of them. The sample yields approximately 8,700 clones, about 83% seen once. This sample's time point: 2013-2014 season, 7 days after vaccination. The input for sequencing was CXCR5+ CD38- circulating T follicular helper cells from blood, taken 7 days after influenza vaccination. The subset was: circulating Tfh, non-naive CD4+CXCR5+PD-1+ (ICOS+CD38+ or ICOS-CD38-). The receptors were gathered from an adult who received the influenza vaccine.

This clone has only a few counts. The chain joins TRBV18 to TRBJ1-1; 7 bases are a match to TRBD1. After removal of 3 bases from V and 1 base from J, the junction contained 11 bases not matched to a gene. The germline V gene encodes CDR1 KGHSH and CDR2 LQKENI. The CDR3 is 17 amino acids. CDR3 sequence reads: CASSPTLRTGPNTEAFF. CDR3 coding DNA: TGTGCCAGCTCACCGACTCTCCGGACAGGACCGAACACTGAAGCTTTCTTT.

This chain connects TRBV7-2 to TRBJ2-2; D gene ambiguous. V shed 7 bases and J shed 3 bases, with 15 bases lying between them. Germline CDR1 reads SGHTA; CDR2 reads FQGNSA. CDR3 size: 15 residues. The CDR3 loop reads CASTYSGSDTGELFF. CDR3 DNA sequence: TGTGCCAGCACCTATTCGGGCAGCGACACCGGGGAGCTGTTTTTT.

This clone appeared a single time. This CDR3 reads CASSERGTLNSPLHF. The CDR3 nucleotides read TGTGCCAGCAGTGAAAGGGGGACACTTAATTCACCCCTCCACTTT. The rearrangement uses TRBV2 and TRBJ1-6; D perhaps matches TRBD1 (6 bases). The CDR3 is made up of 15 amino acids. Per germline, CDR1 SNHLY and CDR2 FYNNEI. V was shortened by 2 bases and J by 6 bases, with 11 bases between the two germline ends.

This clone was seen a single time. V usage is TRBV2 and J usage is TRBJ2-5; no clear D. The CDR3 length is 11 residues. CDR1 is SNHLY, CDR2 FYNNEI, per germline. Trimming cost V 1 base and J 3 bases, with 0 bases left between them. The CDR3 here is CASSEEETQYF. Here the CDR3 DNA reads TGTGCCAGCAGTGAAGAAGAGACCCAGTACTTC.

The CDR3 sequence is CASSSRAAGRETQYF. The CDR3 nucleotides read TGTGCCAGCAGCTCCCGTGCAGCCGGACGCGAGACCCAGTACTTC. The chain combines TRBV7-2 with TRBJ2-5; no reliable D call. The V and J ends lost 4 bases and 5 bases respectively, with 17 bases between them. The CDR3 consists of 15 residues. Germline V gives CDR1 SGHTA, CDR2 FQGNSA.

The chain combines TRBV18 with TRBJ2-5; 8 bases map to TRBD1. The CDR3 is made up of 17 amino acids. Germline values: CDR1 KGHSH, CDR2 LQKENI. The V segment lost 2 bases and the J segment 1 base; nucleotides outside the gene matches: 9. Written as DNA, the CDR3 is TGTGCCAGCTCACCAACGATAGGACAGGGAGCCCAAGAGACCCAGTACTTC. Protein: CASSPTIGQGAQETQYF.

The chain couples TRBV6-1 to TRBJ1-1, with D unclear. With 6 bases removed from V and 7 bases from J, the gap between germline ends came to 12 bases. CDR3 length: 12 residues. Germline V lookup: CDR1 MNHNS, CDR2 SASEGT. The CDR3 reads CASRSLWVEAFF. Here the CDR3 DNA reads TGTGCCAGCAGGAGTCTCTGGGTTGAAGCTTTCTTT.

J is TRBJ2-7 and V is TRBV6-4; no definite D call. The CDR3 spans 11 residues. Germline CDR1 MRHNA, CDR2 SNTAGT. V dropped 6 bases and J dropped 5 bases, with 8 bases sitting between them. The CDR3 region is CASRFLHEQYF. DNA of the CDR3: TGTGCCAGCAGGTTCCTCCACGAGCAGTACTTC.

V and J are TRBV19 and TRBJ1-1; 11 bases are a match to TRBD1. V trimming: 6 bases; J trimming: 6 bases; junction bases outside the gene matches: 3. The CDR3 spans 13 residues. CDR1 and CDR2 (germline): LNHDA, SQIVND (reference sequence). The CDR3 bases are TGTGCCAGTAGCAGGGACAGGGGGGCTGAAGCTTTCTTT. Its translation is CASSRDRGAEAFF.

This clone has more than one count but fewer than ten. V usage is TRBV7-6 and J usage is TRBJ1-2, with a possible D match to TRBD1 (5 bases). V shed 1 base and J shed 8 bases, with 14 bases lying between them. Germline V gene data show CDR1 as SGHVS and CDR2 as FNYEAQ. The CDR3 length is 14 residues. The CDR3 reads CASSLGSGTAGYTF. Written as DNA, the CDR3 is TGTGCCAGCAGCTTAGGGAGTGGGACGGCGGGCTACACCTTC.

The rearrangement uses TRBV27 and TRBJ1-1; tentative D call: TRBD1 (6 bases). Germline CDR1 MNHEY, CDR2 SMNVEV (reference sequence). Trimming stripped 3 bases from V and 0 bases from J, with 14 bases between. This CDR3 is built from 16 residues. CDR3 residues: CASSFRSGALNTEAFF. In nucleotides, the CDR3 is TGTGCCAGCAGTTTTAGGTCAGGGGCCCTGAACACTGAAGCTTTCTTT.

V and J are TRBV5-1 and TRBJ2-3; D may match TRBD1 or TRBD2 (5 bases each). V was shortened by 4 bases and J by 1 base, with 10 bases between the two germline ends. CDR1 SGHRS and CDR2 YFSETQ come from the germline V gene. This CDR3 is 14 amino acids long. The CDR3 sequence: CASSSRDRTDTQYF. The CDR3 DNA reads TGCGCCAGCAGCAGCCGGGACCGCACAGATACGCAGTATTTT.

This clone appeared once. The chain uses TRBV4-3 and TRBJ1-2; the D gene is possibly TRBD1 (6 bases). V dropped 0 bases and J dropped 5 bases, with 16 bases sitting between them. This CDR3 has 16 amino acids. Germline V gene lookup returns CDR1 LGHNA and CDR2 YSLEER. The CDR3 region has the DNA TGCGCCAGCAGCCAAGATTTAGGGGGGGCCGGGTATGGCTACACCTTC. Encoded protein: CASSQDLGGAGYGYTF.

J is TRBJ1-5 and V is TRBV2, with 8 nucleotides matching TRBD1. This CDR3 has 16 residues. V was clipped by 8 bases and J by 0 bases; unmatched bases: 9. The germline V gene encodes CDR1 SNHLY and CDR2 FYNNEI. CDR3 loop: CASSDRQGSSNQPQHF. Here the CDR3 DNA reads TGTGCCAGCTCCGACAGACAGGGGTCTAGCAATCAGCCCCAGCATTTT.

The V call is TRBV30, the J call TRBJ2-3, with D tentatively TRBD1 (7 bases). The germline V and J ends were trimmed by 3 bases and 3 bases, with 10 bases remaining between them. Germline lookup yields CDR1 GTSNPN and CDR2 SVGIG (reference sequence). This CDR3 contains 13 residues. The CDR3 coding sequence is TGTGCCTGGAGCAGGGGGGATACAGATACGCAGTATTTT. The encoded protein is CAWSRGDTDTQYF.

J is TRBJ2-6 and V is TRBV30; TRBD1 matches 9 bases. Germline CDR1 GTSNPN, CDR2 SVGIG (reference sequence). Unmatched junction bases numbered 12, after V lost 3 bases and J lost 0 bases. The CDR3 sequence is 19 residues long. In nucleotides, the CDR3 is TGTGCCTGGAGGACCCCGGACAGGGGTTTGTACTCTGGGGCCAACGTCCTGACTTTC. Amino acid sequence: CAWRTPDRGLYSGANVLTF.

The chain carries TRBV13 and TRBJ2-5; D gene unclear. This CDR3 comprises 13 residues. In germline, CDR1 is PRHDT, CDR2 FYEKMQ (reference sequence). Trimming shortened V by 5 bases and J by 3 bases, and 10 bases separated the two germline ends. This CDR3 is CASSRYTEETQYF. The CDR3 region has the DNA TGTGCCAGCAGCCGATACACGGAAGAGACCCAGTACTTC.

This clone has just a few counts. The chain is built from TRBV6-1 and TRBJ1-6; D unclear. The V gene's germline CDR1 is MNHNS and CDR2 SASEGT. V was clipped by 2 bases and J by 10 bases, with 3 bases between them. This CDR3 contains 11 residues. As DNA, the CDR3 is TGTGCCAGCAGTGAACTGTCACCCCTCCACTTT. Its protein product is CASSELSPLHF.

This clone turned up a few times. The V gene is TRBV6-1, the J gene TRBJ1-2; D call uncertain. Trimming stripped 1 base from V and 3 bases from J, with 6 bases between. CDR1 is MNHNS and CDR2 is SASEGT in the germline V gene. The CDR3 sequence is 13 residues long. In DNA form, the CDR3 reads TGTGCCAGCAGTGAAGACACATACTATGGCTACACCTTC. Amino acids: CASSEDTYYGYTF.